This TCR beta chain was documented in a study of blood T cells in healthy people across ages. Study-level points and caveats: Measured against age, TCR beta diversity per million T cells decreased in a roughly linear manner.

V lost 2 bases and J lost 7, with 11 bases in between. CDR1 LGHDT and CDR2 YNNKEL come from the germline V gene (reference sequence). The CDR3 spans 13 residues. Each sample yielded at least 6 micrograms of PBMC total RNA. For the second PCR, which ran for roughly 6 to 12 cycles, a sample-barcoded 5' primer and a J-beta primer mix were used. One entry per CDR3 protein results from TCRdb running MiXCR on the 5' RACE reads. This sample has roughly 640,000 distinct CDR3 sequences, with about 30% found just once. This clonotype was observed many times. The antigen is unknown. Sequencing was performed on blood. This TCR derives from a woman of 80 years or more in good health. The rearrangement joins TRBV3-1 to TRBJ1-2, with D hard to call. This CDR3 is CASSQLYRGGYTF. The DNA for the CDR3 is TGTGCCAGCAGCCAACTGTATCGGGGTGGCTACACCTTC.